What follows is one T cell receptor (beta chain) and its context. This specimen comes from a study of cytomegalovirus exposure and HLA in healthy donors. The PCR employed 60 Vbeta primers together with 13 Jbeta primers. Generated by immunoSEQ multiplex PCR, the TCRdb table keeps only in-frame clones and is missing some. The sample has some 150,000 clones, roughly four fifths seen once; the top ten hold about 3.2%. CDR1 SNHLY and CDR2 FYNNEI come from the germline V gene. Unmatched junction bases numbered 6, after V lost 10 bases and J lost 0 bases. The CDR3 extends over 16 amino acids. V gene TRBV2 combines with J gene TRBJ2-2; 12 nucleotides line up with TRBD2. The source material was PBMCs. This clonotype was sampled from a man in his late teens or twenties in good health and CMV-seropositive. The CDR3 spells CAILLAGGSNTGELFF. CDR3 bases: TGTGCCATCCTACTAGCGGGGGGATCGAACACCGGGGAGCTGTTTTTT.